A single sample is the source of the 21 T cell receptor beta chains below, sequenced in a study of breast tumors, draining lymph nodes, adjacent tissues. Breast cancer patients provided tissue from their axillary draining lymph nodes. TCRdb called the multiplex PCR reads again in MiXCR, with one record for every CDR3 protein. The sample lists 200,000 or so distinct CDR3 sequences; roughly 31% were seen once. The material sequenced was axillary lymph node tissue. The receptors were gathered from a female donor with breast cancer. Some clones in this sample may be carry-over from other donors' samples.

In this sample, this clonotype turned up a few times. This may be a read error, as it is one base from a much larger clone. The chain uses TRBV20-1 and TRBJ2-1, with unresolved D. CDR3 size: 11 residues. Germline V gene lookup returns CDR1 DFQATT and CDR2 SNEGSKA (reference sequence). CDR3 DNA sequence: TGCTGTGCTAGAGATCGGCATGAGCAGTTCTTC. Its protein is CCARDRHEQFF.

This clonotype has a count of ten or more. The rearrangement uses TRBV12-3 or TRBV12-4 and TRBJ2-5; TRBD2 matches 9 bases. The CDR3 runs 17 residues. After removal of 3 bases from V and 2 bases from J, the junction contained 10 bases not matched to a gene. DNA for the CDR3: TGTGCCAGCAGTTTCATGACTAGCGGAGCGACGCAAGAGACCCAGTACTTC. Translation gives CASSFMTSGATQETQYF.

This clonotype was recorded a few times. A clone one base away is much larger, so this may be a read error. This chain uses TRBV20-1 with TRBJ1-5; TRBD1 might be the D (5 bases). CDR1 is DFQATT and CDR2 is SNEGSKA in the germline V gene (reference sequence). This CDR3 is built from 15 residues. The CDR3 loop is CSASSGTVSTQPQHF. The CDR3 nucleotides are TGCAGTGCTAGTTCTGGGACCGTTAGCACTCAGCCCCAGCATTTT.

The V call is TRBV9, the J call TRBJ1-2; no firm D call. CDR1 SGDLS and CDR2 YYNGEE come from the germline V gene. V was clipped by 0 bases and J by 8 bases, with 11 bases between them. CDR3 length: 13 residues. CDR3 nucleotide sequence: TGTGCCAGCAGCGTAGAGCGCAGGAGAGGCTACACCTTC. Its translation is CASSVERRRGYTF.

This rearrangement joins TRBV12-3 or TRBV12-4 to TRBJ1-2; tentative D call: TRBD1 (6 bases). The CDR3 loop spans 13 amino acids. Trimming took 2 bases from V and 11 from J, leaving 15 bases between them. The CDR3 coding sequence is TGTGCCAGCAGTTTACGTGGCGGAGGGGGATACACCTTC. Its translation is CASSLRGGGGYTF.

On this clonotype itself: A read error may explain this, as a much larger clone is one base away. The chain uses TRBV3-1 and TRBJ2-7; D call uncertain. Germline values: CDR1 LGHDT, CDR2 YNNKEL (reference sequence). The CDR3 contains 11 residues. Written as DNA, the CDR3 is TGTCCCAGCAGCCAAGATGTCGAGCAGTACTTC. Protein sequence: CPSSQDVEQYF.

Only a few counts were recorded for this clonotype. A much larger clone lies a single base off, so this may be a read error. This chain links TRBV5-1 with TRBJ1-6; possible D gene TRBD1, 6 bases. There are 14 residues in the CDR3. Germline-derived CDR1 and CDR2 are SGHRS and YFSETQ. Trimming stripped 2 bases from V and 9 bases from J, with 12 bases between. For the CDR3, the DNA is TGCGCCAGCAGCTTTACAGGGTCGGGTTCACCCCTCCACTTT. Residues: CASSFTGSGSPLHF.

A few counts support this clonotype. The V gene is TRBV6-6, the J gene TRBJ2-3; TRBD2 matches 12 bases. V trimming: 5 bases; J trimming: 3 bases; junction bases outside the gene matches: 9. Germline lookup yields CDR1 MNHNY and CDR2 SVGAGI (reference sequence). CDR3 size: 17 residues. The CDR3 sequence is CASSHPTTSGGTDTQYF. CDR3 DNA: TGTGCCAGCAGTCACCCAACGACTAGCGGGGGAACAGATACGCAGTATTTT.

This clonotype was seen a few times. The CDR3 is CASSLWTSGSYEQYF. The DNA for the CDR3 is TGTGCCAGCAGTCTCTGGACTAGCGGGAGTTACGAGCAGTACTTC. The chain is built from TRBV27 and TRBJ2-7, with 13 nucleotides matching TRBD2. This CDR3 has 15 residues. The V segment lost 5 bases and the J segment 4 bases; nucleotides outside the gene matches: 5. CDR1 and CDR2 from the germline V gene are MNHEY and SMNVEV (reference sequence).

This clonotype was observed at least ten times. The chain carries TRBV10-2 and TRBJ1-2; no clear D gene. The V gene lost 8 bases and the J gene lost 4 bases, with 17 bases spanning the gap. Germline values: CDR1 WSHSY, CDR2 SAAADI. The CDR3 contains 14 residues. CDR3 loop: CASGPGWRGYGYTF. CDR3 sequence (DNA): TGCGCCAGCGGCCCGGGGTGGCGGGGCTATGGCTACACCTTC.

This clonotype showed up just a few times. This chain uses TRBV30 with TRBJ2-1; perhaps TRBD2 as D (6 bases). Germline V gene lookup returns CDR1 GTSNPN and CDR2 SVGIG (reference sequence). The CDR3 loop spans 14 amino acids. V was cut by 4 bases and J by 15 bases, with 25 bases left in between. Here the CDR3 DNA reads TGTGCCTGGACCCCCAACATCCCGGGACTGGGGCCGTTCTTC. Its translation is CAWTPNIPGLGPFF. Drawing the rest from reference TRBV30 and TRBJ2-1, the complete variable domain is SQTIHQWPATLVQPVGSPLSLECTVEGTSNPNLYWYRQAAGRGLQLLFYSVGIGQISSEVPQNLSASRPQDRQFILSSKKLLLSDSGFYLCAWTPNIPGLGPFFGPGTRLTVL.

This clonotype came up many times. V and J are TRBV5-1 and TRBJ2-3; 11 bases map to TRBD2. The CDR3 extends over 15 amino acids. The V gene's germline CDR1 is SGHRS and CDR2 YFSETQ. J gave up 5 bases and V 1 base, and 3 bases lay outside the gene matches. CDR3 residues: CASSLLAGGEDTQYF. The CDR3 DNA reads TGCGCCAGCAGCTTGCTAGCGGGGGGAGAAGATACGCAGTATTTT.

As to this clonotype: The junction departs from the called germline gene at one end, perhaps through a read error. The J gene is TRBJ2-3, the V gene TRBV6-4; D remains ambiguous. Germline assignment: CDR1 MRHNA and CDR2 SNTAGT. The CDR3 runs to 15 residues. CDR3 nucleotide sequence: TGTGCCAGCAGTCACTCGCACGACAGCACAGATACGCAGTATTTT. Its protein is CASSHSHDSTDTQYF.

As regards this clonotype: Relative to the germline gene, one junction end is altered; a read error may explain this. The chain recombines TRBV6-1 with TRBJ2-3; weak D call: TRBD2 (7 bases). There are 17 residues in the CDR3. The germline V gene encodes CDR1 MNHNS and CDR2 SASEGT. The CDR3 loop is CASSQARRGGIPDTQYF. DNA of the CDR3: TGTGCCAGCAGTCAAGCGCGGAGGGGGGGCATTCCAGATACGCAGTATTTT.

The DNA for the CDR3 is TGTGCCAGCAGTTTAGGAGGGACAGGGCTCTCACCCCTCCACTTT. This gives the protein CASSLGGTGLSPLHF. The J gene is TRBJ1-6, the V gene TRBV12-3 or TRBV12-4, with 9 bases that match TRBD1. After removal of 1 base from V and 10 bases from J, the junction contained 5 bases not matched to a gene. The CDR3 is 15 amino acids.

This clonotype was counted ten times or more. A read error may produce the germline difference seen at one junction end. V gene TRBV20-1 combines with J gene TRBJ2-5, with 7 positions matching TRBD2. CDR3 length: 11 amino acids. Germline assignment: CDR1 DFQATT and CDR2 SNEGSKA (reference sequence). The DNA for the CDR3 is TGCAGTGCTAGCGCGGGGGAGACCCAGTCCTTC. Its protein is CSASAGETQSF.

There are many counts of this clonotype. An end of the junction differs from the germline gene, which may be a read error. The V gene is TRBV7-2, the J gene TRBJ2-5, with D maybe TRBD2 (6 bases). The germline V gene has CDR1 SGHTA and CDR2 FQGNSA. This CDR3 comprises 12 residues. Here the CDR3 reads CASSLAWETQYF. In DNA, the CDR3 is TGTGCCAGCAGCCTAGCGTGGGAGACCCAGTACTTC.

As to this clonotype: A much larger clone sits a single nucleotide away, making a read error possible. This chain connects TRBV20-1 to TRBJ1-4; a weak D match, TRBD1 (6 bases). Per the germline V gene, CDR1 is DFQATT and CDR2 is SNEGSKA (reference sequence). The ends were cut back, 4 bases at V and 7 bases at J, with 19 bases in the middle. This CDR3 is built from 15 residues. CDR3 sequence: CSAKSLRQGTEKLFF. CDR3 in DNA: TGCAGTGCTAAAAGCCTGAGGCAGGGGACTGAAAAACTGTTTTTT.

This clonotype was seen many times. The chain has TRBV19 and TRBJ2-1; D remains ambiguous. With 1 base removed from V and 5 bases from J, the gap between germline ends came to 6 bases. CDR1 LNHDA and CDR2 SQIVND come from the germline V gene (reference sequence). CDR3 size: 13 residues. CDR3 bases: TGTGCCAGTAGTATAGCAGCCAACAATGAGCAGTTCTTC. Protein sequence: CASSIAANNEQFF.

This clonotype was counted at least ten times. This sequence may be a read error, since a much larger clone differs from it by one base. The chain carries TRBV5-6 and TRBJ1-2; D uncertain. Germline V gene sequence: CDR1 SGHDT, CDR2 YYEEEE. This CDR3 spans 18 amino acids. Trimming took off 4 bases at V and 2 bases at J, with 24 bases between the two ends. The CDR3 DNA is TGTGCCAGCAGCAAACCAACAGCGGGCCGACGGCTGAACTATGGCTACACCTTC. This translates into CASSKPTAGRRLNYGYTF.

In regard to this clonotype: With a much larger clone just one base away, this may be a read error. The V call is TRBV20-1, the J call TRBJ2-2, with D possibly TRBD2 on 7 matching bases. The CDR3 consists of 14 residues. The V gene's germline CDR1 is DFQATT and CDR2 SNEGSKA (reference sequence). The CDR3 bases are TGCAGTGCTTACCGGGGGGCGGACACCGCGGAGCTGTTTTTT. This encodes CSAYRGADTAELFF.